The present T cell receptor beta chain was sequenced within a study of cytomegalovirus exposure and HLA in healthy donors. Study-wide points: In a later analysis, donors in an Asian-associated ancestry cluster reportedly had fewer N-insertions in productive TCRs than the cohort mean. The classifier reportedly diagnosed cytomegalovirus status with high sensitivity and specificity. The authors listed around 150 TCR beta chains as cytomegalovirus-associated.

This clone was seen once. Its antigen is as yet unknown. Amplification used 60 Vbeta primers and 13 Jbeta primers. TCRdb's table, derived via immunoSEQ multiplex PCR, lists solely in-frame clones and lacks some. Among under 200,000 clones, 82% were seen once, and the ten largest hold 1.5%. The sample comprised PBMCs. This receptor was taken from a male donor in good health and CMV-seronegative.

CDR3 nucleotide sequence: TGTGCCAGCAGCTGGCCGTCCGGGTACGAGCAGTACTTC. It translates to CASSWPSGYEQYF. The chain joins TRBV7-2 to TRBJ2-7; no clear D gene. V lost 4 bases and J lost 4, with 11 bases in between. This CDR3 region has 13 residues. The germline CDR1 and CDR2 sequences are SGHTA and FQGNSA.